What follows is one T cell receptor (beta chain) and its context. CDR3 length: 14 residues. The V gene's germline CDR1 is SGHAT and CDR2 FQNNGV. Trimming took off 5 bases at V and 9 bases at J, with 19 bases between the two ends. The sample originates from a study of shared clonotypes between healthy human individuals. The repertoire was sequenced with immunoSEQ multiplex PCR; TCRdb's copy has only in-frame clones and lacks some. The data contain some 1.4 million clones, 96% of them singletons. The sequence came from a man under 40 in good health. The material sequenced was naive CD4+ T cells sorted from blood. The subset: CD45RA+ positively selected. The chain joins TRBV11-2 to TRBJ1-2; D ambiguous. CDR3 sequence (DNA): TGTGCCAGCAGCCGAGATTCGGTCCCCACCCGCTACACCTTC. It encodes CASSRDSVPTRYTF. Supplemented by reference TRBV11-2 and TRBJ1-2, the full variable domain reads EAGVAQSPRYKIIEKRQSVAFWCNPISGHATLYWYQQILGQGPKLLIQFQNNGVVDDSQLPKDRFSAERLKGVDSTLKIQPAKLEDSAVYLCASSRDSVPTRYTFGSGTRLTVV.